This T cell receptor (beta chain) comes out of a study of regulatory T cells in long-lasting Graves disease. In its sample, this clonotype was seen many times. Its antigen is undetermined. The CDR3 is made up of 16 amino acids. Germline V CDR1 and CDR2: SNHLY, FYNNEI. V lost 3 bases, J lost 5 bases, and 13 bases stayed unmatched. Findings and limits, study-wide: Favoring TRBV28, TRBJ1-2 and TRBJ2-5 was a feature seen in persistent disease.

Libraries of TCR beta came from iRepertoire HTBI primers plus Arm-PCR of CDR3 regions. TCRdb redid the calling of the multiplex PCR reads with MiXCR, one entry per CDR3 protein. This sample has about 210,000 distinct CDR3 sequences; roughly a fifth occur once, and the top ten carry 10% to 15%. Time point: newly diagnosed GD, antithyroid drugs for less than 3 months. Scientists built the TCR library using RNA that was extracted from PBMCs. Patients hailed from an endocrinology department in Xi'an, China. These same data were also listed under a study on T cells in Graves' hyperthyroidism and ophthalmopathy. This second study says: Among clonotypes expanded in thyroid above 0.001, most were also found in blood. A model of 13 V-J pairs discriminated ophthalmopathy from stable hyperthyroidism.

The input for sequencing was peripheral blood mononuclear cells (PBMCs), taken at new diagnosis, from a patient treated with antithyroid drugs. The chain uses TRBV2 and TRBJ2-7, with TRBD1 identical over 7 bases. The source of this sequence is a woman aged 25 to 45 with Graves disease. The CDR3 loop is CASSESGTGAGNEQYF. The CDR3 region has the DNA TGTGCCAGCAGTGAGTCAGGCACAGGGGCCGGGAACGAGCAGTACTTC.